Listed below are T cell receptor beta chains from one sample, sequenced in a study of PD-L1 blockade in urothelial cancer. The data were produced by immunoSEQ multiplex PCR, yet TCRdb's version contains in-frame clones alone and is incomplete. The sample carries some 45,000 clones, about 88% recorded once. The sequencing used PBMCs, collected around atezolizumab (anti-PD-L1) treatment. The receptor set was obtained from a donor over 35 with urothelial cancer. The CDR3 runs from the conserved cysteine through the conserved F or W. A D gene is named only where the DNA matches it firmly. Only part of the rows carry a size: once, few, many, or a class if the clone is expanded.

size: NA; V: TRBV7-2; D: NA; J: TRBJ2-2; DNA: TGTGCCAGCAGCCCACAGCCCACCGGGGAGCTGTTTTTT; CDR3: CASSPQPTGELFF
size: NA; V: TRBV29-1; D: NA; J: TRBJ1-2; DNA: TGCAGCGTTGCCGCCGGGGGGGACTATGGCTACACCTTC; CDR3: CSVAAGGDYGYTF
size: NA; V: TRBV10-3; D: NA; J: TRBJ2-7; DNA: TGTGCCATCAGTGTCGCCCGGGGCGAGCAGTACTTC; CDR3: CAISVARGEQYF
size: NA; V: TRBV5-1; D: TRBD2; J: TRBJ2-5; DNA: TGCGCCAGCAGCTTGTACCCTAGCGAGGGGAGGGGAGAGACCCAGTACTTC; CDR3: CASSLYPSEGRGETQYF
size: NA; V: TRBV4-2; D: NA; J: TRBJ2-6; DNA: TGTGCCAGCAGCCAAGATGGGGGGTTGGGGTACTCTGGGGCCAACGTCCTGACTTTC; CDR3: CASSQDGGLGYSGANVLTF
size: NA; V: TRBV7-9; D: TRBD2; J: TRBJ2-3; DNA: TGTGCCAGCAGCTTAGTAGAGAGCGGGACGACAGATACGCAGTATTTT; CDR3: CASSLVESGTTDTQYF
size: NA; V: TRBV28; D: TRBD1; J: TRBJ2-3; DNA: TGTGCCAGCAGTGCAAGGACAGGCTACACAGATACGCAGTATTTT; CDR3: CASSARTGYTDTQYF
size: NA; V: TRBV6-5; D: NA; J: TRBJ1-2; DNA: TGTGCCAGCAGTTACTCCGGGTTGCGAAAGGATGGCTACACCTTC; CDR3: CASSYSGLRKDGYTF
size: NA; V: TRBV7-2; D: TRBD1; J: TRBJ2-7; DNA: TGTGCCAGCAGCAACCCACAGGGGGTGAGCTCCTACGAGCAGTACTTC; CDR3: CASSNPQGVSSYEQYF
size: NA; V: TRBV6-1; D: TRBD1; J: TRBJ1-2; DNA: TGTGCCAGCAGGAGACAGGGGGCAGGCTATGGCTACACCTTC; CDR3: CASRRQGAGYGYTF
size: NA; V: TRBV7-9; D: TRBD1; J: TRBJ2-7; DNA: TGTGCCAGCAGCTCCCCGGGACAGGGGAGCTCCTACGAGCAGTACTTC; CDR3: CASSSPGQGSSYEQYF
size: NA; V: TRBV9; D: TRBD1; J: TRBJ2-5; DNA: TGTGCCAGCAGCTCCCCCAGCGGCAGGGGGCTTTGGGGAGTCCAAGAGACCCAGTACTTC; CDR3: CASSSPSGRGLWGVQETQYF
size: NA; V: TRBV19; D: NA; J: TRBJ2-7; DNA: TGTGCCAGTAGTCCAAAAGGACAGAGCTCCTACGAGCAGTACTTC; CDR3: CASSPKGQSSYEQYF
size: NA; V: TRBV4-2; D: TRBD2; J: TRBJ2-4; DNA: TGTGCCAGCAGCCAAACCCTGGCTAGCGGGAGCCTGGGGTCCAAAAACATTCAGTACTTC; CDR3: CASSQTLASGSLGSKNIQYF
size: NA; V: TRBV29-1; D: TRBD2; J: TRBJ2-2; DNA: TGCAGCGCCCGGGGGGCGGGAGGGTTGTCCGGGGAGCTGTTTTTT; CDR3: CSARGAGGLSGELFF
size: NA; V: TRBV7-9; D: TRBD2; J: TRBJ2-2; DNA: TGTGCCAGCAGCTTTCACCCGACTAGCGGATATAACACCGGGGAGCTGTTTTTT; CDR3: CASSFHPTSGYNTGELFF
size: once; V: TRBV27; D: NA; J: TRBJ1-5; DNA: TGTGCCAGCAGTTTAGACAGGTTGGGCAATCAGCCCCAGCATTTT; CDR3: CASSLDRLGNQPQHF
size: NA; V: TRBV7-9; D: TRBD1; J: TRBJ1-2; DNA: TGTGCCAGCAGCTTAGGACAGGGATATGGCTACACCTTC; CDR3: CASSLGQGYGYTF
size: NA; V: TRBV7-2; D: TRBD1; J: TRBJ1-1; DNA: TGTGCCAGCAGCTTAGGGACAGGGACTGAAGCTTTCTTT; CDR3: CASSLGTGTEAFF
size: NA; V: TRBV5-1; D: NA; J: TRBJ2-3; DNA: TGCGCCAGCAGCTCGGGGGGAGGGGGAGATACGCAGTATTTT; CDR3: CASSSGGGGDTQYF
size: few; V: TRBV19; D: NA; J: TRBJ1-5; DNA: TGTGCCAGTAGTCTCGACACCTACAATCAGCCCCAGCATTTT; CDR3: CASSLDTYNQPQHF
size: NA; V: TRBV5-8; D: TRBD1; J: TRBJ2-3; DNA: TGTGCCAGCAGCCCCGGTTGGGACAGGAGGGCAGATACGCAGTATTTT; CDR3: CASSPGWDRRADTQYF
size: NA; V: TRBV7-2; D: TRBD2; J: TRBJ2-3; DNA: TGTGCCAGCAGCTTAGGGCCTAGCGGGCTCACAACAGATACGCAGTATTTT; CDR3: CASSLGPSGLTTDTQYF
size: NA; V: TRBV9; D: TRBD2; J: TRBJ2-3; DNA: TGTGCCAGCAGCGTCGCAGCGGGGAGTGCAGATACGCAGTATTTT; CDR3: CASSVAAGSADTQYF
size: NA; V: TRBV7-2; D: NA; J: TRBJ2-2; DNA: TGTGCCAGCAGCCCTCACACCGGGGAGCTGTTTTTT; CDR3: CASSPHTGELFF